This TCR beta chain was retrieved from a study of cytomegalovirus exposure and HLA in healthy donors. Across the study: The 120 validation repertoires were produced on the same platform as the 650 or so repertoires of the first cohort. This was reported in a later analysis.

Data came from immunoSEQ multiplex PCR; TCRdb stores just in-frame clones and leaves some out. The table includes 120,000 or so clones, nearly 90% detected once. This clonotype was sampled from a woman between 18 and 29 years old in good health and CMV-seronegative. The sample comprised PBMCs.

The CDR3 DNA reads as TGTGCCAGCAGCCTCTATGGCCAGGACAGGGGTCAGGGCTACACCTTC. Translating it yields CASSLYGQDRGQGYTF. This rearrangement joins TRBV28 to TRBJ1-2; the match to TRBD1 covers 9 bases. Per germline, CDR1 MDHEN and CDR2 SYDVKM. The CDR3 runs to 16 residues. V shed 6 bases and J 8 bases; nucleotides not matched to a gene: 16.